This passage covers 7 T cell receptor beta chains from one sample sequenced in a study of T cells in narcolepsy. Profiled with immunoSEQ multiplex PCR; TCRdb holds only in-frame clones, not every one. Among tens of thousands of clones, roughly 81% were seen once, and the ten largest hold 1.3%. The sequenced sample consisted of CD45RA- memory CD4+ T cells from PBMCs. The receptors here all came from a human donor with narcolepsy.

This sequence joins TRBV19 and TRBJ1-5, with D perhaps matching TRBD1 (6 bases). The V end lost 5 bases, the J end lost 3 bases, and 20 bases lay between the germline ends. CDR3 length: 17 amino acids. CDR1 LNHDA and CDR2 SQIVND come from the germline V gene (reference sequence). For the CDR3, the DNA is TGTGCCAGTAGTTCACGGGGGGCAGGGCTCTTCAATCAGCCCCAGCATTTT. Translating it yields CASSSRGAGLFNQPQHF.

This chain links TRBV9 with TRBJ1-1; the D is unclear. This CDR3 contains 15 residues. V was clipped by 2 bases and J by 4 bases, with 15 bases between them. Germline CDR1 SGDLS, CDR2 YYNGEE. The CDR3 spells CASSVQPNWVTEAFF. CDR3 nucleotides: TGTGCCAGCAGCGTCCAGCCAAATTGGGTCACTGAAGCTTTCTTT.

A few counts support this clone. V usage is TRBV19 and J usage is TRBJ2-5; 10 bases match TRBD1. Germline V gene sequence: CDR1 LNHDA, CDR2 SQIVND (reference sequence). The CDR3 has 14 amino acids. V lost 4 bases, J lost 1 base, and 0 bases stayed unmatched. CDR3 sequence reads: CASSRDRGQETQYF. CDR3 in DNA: TGTGCCAGTAGTAGGGACAGGGGCCAAGAGACCCAGTACTTC.

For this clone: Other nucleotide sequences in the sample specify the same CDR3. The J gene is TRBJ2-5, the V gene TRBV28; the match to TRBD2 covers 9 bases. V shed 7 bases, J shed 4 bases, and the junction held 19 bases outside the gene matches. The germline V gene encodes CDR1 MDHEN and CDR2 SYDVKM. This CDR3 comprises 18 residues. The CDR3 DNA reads TGTGCCAGCACCCCCGTGTTTATTGCGGGAGGGCGGGGAGAGACCCAGTACTTC. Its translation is CASTPVFIAGGRGETQYF.

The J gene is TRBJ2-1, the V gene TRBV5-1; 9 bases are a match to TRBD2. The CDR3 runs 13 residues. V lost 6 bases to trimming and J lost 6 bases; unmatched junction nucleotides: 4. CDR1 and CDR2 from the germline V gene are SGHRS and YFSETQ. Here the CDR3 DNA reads TGCGCCAGCACCTCAGCGGGGGGCAATGAGCAGTTCTTC. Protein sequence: CASTSAGGNEQFF.

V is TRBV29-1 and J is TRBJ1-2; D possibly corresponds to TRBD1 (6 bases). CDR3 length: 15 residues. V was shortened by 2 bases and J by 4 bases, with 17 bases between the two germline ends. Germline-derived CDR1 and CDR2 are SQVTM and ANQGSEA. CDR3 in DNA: TGCAGCGTTGAAATCCCGTTAGGACAGTTCTATGGCTACACCTTC. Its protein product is CSVEIPLGQFYGYTF. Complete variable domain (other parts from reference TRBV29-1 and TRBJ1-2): SAVISQKPSRDICQRGTSLTIQCQVDSQVTMMFWYRQQPGQSLTLIATANQGSEATYESGFVIDKFPISRPNLTFSTLTVSNMSPEDSSIYLCSVEIPLGQFYGYTFGSGTRLTVV.

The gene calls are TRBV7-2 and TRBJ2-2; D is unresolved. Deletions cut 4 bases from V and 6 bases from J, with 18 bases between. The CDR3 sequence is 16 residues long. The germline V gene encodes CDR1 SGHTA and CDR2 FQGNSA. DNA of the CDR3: TGTGCCAGCAGCTGGCCCATATTTTCGGGTCCCGGGGAGCTGTTTTTT. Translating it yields CASSWPIFSGPGELFF.